This T cell receptor beta chain was captured by sequencing in a study of shared clonotypes between healthy human individuals. About this clone: What it recognizes is unknown.

Profiled with immunoSEQ multiplex PCR; TCRdb holds only in-frame clones, not every one. The table includes around 1.5 million clones, 98% detected once. Findings and caveats of the study: Donors were few, which limited the genetic and exposure-history diversity represented.

The clonotype originates from a man aged 25 to 45 in good health. The sequenced sample was naive CD4+ T cells sorted from blood. Subset reported: CD45RA+ positively selected.

The CDR3 DNA reads TGTGCCACCTCCCAGCCTGGCGGGAGGGCCTGGGAGCAGTTCTTC. Protein product: CATSQPGGRAWEQFF. The V call is TRBV28, the J call TRBJ2-1, with TRBD2 matching 9 bases. With V trimmed by 10 bases and J by 10 bases, 17 bases remained unmatched. In germline, CDR1 is MDHEN, CDR2 SYDVKM. The CDR3 runs 15 residues.